This TCR beta chain was recovered during a study of blood T cell repertoires in COVID-19. Study in general: From the United States, Italy and Spain came samples of acute and convalescent COVID-19. Nucleic acid was either cDNA or gDNA, and it came from T cells, B-cell-depleted T cells, or PBMCs.

Original handling: Reference gene primer amplification in the assay estimated nucleated cell counts. Sequenced by immunoSEQ multiplex PCR; TCRdb stores in-frame clones only, minus some. The V and J calls and clone size come from that table; D and trimming were worked out from the DNA. The sample lists about 93,000 clones; approximately 86% were seen once. Sequenced sample: peripheral blood. The sequence was collected from a woman older than 75 with acute or convalescent COVID-19.

For the CDR3, the DNA is TGTGCCAGCAGTGAAGGACAGGGCGGCTATGGCTACACCTTC. This sequence encodes CASSEGQGGYGYTF. This rearrangement joins TRBV2 to TRBJ1-2, with 7 bases fitting TRBD1. The CDR3 has 14 amino acids. J was trimmed by 4 bases and V by 1 base; bases with no gene match: 3. Germline CDR1 and CDR2: SNHLY and FYNNEI.